This T cell receptor beta chain was sequenced during a study of tumor and adjacent non-tumor tissue in lung cancer. Study as a whole: Samples averaged about 3.8 million productive TCRbeta reads each.

The template was RNA from unsorted bulk tissue. The normal lung tissue was taken more than 3 cm from the tumor edge. Chemotherapy-naive patients with new lung cancer underwent thoracic surgery in China, August–late 2014. Three rounds of nested PCR, following a modified ARM-PCR protocol, produced the TCRbeta library. MiXCR, applied by TCRdb to the multiplex PCR reads, yields one record per CDR3 protein. The data hold some 100,000 distinct CDR3 sequences, with roughly 60% observed a single time. Study-wide points: Compared with tumor, normal lung showed significantly lower TCR diversity. Shorter survival was associated with higher TCR diversity in tumors.

This clonotype was found a few times. Its specificity is not known. The receptor was isolated from a man aged 30-40 years with non-small cell lung cancer. What was sequenced was distant non-tumor lung tissue.

DNA for the CDR3: TGTGCCAGCAGGACGAGAGGGGGATATGAAGCTTTCTTT. Translated: CASRTRGGYEAFF. The chain is built from TRBV12-3 or TRBV12-4 and TRBJ1-1; the D gene is possibly TRBD1 (6 bases). The CDR3 is made up of 13 amino acids. V was pared by 6 bases and J by 7 bases, with 15 bases between.